What follows describes a single TCR beta chain. The antigen is unknown. The data are from a study of spatial heterogeneity in lung cancer. General study results and limits: Expanded intratumoral alpha and beta TCR counts tracked tumor mutation counts.

The V end lost 5 bases, the J end lost 0 bases, and 18 bases lay between the germline ends. This CDR3 has 17 amino acids. The germline V gene has CDR1 LNHDA and CDR2 SQIVND (reference sequence). Time point here: sample taken at primary tumor resection. TCRdb independently ran MiXCR on the 5' RACE reads; one entry per CDR3 protein. Of 9,900 or so distinct CDR3 sequences detected, approximately 8.1% appear once; the ten largest clones hold about a fifth. The sample in question was lung tumor tissue, obtained at surgery. The clonotype originates from a male donor with early-stage non-small cell lung cancer. V usage is TRBV19 and J usage is TRBJ2-3; D may be TRBD2 (5 bases). CDR3 DNA sequence: TGTGCCAGTAGTCTACGGCCGGGGTTTGCTAGCACAGATACGCAGTATTTT. Translation: CASSLRPGFASTDTQYF. The full variable domain, with the rest looked up from reference TRBV19 and TRBJ2-3, is DGGITQSPKYLFRKEGQNVTLSCEQNLNHDAMYWYRQDPGQGLRLIYYSQIVNDFQKGDIAEGYSVSREKKESFPLTVTSAQKNPTAFYLCASSLRPGFASTDTQYFGPGTRLTVL.